This T cell receptor (beta chain) was recorded in a study of T-cell reconstitution after alpha-beta-depleted transplantation in children. Study conclusions and caveats: T-cell numbers and diversity, one year after transplant, stemmed largely from T cells that were newly produced.

This clonotype has more than one count but fewer than ten. Its antigen is not known. The junction had 10 bases not matched to a gene; V was cut back by 3 bases and J by 6 bases. The CDR3 has 15 residues. It was with unique molecular identifiers that the TCRbeta library was prepared. In TCRdb, the PCR reads were re-called with MiXCR into one record per CDR3 protein. The sample has roughly 340,000 distinct CDR3 sequences, around 15% seen once. The source is a male patient aged 2 to 9 who had a stem cell transplant for acute lymphoblastic leukemia, so the T cells may come from the graft donor. Sample: PBMCs, mostly from graft donor cells, taken 360 days after TCRalphabeta/CD19-depleted stem cell transplant. V gene TRBV12-3 or TRBV12-4 combines with J gene TRBJ2-7, with 8 bases that match TRBD2. CDR3 protein: CASSFPSGGRGEQYF. Written as DNA, the CDR3 is TGTGCCAGCAGTTTCCCCAGCGGGGGAAGGGGCGAGCAGTACTTC.